This T cell receptor beta chain was identified during a study of cytomegalovirus exposure and HLA in healthy donors. PCR involved 60 Vbeta and 13 Jbeta primers. Method: immunoSEQ multiplex PCR; TCRdb's copy keeps in-frame clones and lacks some. The sample shows 45,000 to 65,000 clones, about 70% of them seen only once. This receptor was obtained from a woman in her 50s in good health and CMV-seropositive. The sequencing sample was made of PBMCs.

CDR3 coding DNA: TGTGCCAGCAGCCACCCGGGACAGTCGCAAGAGACCCAGTACTTC. Protein product: CASSHPGQSQETQYF. The V call is TRBV6-4, the J call TRBJ2-5; TRBD1 agrees at 7 bases. The CDR3 is 15 residues long. V gave up 6 bases and J gave up 2 bases; unmatched junction bases: 9. In germline, CDR1 is MRHNA, CDR2 SNTAGT.